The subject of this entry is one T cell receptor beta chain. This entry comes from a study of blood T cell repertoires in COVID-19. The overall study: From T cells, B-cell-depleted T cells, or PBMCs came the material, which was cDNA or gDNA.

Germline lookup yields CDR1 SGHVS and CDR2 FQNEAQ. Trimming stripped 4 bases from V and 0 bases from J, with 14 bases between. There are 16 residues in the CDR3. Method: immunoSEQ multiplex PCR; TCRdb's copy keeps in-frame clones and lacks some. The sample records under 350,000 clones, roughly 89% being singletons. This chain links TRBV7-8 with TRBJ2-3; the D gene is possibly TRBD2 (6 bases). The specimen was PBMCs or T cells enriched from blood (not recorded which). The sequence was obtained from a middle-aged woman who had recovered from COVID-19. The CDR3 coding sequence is TGTGCCAGCAGCTCTCAGGGAGGTAGTAGCACAGATACGCAGTATTTT. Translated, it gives CASSSQGGSSTDTQYF. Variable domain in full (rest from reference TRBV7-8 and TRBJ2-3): GAGVSQSPRYKVAKRGQDVALRCDPISGHVSLFWYQQALGQGPEFLTYFQNEAQLDKSGLPSDRFFAERPEGSVSTLKIQRTQQEDSAVYLCASSSQGGSSTDTQYFGPGTRLTVL.